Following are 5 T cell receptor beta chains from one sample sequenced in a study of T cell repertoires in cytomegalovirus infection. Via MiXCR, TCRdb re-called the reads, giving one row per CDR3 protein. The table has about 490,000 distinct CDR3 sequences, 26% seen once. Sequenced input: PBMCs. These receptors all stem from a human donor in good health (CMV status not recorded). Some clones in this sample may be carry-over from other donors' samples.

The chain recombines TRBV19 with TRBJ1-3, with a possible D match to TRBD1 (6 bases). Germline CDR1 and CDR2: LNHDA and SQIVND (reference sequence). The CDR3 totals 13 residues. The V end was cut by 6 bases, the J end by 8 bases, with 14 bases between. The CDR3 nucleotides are TGTGCCAGTAGCCTGACAGGCCTCCACACCATATATTTT. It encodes CASSLTGLHTIYF.

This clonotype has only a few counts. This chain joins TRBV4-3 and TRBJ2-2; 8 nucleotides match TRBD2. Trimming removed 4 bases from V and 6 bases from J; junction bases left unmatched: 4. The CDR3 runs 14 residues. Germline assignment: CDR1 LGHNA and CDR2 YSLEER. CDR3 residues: CASSPGTRSGELFF. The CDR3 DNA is TGCGCCAGCAGCCCGGGGACTAGGTCCGGGGAGCTGTTTTTT.

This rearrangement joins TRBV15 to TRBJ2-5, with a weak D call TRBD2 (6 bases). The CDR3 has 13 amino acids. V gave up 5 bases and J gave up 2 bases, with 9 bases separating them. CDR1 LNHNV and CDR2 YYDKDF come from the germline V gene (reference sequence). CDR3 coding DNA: TGTGCCACCAGCGGCGGGGCGCAAGAGACCCAGTACTTC. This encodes CATSGGAQETQYF.

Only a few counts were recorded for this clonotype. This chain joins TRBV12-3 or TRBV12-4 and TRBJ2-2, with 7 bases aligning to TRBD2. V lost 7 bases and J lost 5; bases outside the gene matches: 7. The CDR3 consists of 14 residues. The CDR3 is CASNPVGGTGELFF. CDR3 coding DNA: TGTGCCAGCAACCCCGTGGGGGGGACCGGGGAGCTGTTTTTT.

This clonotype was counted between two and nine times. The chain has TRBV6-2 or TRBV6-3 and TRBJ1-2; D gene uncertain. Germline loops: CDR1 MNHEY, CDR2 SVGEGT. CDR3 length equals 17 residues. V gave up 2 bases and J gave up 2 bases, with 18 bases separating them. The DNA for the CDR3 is TGTGCCAGCAGTTACCCTCAGAAGGACGGGCCGAACTATGGCTACACCTTC. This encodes CASSYPQKDGPNYGYTF.